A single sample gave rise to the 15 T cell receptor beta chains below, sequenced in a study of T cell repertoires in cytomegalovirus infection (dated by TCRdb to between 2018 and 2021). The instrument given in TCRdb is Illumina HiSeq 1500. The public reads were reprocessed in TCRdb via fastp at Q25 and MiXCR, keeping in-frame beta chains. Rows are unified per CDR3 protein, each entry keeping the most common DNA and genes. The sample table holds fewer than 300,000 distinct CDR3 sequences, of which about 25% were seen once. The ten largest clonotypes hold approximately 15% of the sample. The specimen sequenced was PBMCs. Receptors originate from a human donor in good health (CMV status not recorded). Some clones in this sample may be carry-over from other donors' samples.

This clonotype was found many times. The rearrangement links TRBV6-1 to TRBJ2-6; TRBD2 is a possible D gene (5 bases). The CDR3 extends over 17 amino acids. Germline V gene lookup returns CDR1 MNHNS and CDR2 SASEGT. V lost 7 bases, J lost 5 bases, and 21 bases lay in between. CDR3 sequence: CASKVRADSLWANVLTF. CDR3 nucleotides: TGTGCCAGCAAGGTTCGGGCGGACTCTCTCTGGGCCAACGTCCTGACTTTC.

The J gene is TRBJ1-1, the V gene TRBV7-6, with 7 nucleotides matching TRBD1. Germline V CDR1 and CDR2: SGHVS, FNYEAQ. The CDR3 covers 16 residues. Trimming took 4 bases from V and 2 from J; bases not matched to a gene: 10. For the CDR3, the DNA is TGTGCCAGCAGCTGGGCAGGGGGGCCCTCCAACACTGAAGCTTTCTTT. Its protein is CASSWAGGPSNTEAFF.

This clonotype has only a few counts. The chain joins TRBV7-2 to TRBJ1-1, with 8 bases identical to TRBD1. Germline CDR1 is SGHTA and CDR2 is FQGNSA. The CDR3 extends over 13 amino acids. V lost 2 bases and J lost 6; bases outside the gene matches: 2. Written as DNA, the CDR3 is TGTGCCAGCAGCTTAACGACAGGGGCTGAAGCTTTCTTT. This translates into CASSLTTGAEAFF.

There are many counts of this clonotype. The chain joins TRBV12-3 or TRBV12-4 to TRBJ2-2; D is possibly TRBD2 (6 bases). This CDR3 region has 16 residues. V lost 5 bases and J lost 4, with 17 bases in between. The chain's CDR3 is CASSNFVGGGTGELFF. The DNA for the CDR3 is TGTGCCAGCAGTAATTTTGTGGGAGGTGGCACCGGGGAGCTGTTTTTT.

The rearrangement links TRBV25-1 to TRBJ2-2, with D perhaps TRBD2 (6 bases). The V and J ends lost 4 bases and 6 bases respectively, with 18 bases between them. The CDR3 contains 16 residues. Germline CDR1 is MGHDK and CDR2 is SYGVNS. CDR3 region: CASSGLGGWAAGELFF. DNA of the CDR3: TGTGCCAGCAGTGGCCTTGGGGGGTGGGCGGCCGGGGAGCTGTTTTTT.

The DNA of the CDR3 is TGCGCCAGCGTTGACATTCCTAGCACAGATACGCAGTATTTT. Translated, it gives CASVDIPSTDTQYF. The genes are TRBV10-2 and TRBJ2-3; D remains unclear. The CDR3 spans 14 residues. Germline-derived CDR1 and CDR2 are WSHSY and SAAADI. Trimming stripped 8 bases from V and 0 bases from J, with 12 bases between.

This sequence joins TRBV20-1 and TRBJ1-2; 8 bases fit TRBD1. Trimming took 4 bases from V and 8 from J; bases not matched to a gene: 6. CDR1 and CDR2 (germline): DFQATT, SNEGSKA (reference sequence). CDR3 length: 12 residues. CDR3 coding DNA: TGCAGTGCTATGGGACAGGCTGAAGGCTACACCTTC. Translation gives CSAMGQAEGYTF.

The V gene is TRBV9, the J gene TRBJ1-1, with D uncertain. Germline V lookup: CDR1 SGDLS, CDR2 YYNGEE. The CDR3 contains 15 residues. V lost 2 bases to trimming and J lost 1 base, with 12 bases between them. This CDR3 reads CASSVISGGNTEAFF. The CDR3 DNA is TGTGCCAGCAGCGTGATCTCGGGAGGGAACACTGAAGCTTTCTTT.

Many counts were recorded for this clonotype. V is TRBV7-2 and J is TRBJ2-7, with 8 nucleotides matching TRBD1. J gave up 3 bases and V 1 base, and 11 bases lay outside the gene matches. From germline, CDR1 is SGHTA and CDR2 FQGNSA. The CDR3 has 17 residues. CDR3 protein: CASSLGKPGQVDYEQYF. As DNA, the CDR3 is TGTGCCAGCAGCTTAGGGAAACCGGGACAGGTGGACTACGAGCAGTACTTC.

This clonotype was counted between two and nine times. The CDR3 region is CSVGPGQSVEQYF. The CDR3, as DNA: TGCAGCGTTGGACCGGGACAATCGGTCGAGCAGTACTTC. V is TRBV29-1 and J is TRBJ2-7, with D possibly being TRBD1 (6 bases). Germline V gene lookup returns CDR1 SQVTM and CDR2 ANQGSEA. The V and J ends lost 4 bases and 6 bases respectively, with 16 bases between them. There are 13 residues in the CDR3.

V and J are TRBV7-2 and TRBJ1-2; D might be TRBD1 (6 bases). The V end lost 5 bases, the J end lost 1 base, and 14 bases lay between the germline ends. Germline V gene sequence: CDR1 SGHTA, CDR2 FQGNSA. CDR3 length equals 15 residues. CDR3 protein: CASSGRQVLNYGYTF. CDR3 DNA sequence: TGTGCCAGCAGCGGCCGACAGGTCCTTAACTATGGCTACACCTTC.

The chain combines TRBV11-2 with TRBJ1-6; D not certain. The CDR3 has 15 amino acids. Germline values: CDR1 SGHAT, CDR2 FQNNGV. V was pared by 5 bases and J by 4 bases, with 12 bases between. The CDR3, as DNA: TGTGCCAGCAGCGCCGGGCGGGGATATAATTCACCCCTCCACTTT. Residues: CASSAGRGYNSPLHF.

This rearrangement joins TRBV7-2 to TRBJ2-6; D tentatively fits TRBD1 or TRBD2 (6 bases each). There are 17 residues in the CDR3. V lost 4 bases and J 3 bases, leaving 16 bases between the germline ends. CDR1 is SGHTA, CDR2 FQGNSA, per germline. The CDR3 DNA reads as TGTGCCAGCAGCTCGAGGGGGGTTATTGGTGGGGCCAACGTCCTGACTTTC. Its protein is CASSSRGVIGGANVLTF.

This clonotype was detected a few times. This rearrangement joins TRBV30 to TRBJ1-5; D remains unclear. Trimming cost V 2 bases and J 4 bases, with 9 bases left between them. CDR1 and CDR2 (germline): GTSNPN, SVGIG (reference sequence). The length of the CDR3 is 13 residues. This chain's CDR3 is CAWSYEINQPQHF. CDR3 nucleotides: TGTGCCTGGAGTTATGAGATAAATCAGCCCCAGCATTTT.

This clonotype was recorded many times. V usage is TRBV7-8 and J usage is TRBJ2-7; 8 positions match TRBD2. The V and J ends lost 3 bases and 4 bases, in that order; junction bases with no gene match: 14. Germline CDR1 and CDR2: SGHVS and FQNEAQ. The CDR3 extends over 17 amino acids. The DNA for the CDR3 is TGTGCCAGCAGCTTTCGGACTAGCACCGAGCCTTGGTACGAGCAGTACTTC. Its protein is CASSFRTSTEPWYEQYF.